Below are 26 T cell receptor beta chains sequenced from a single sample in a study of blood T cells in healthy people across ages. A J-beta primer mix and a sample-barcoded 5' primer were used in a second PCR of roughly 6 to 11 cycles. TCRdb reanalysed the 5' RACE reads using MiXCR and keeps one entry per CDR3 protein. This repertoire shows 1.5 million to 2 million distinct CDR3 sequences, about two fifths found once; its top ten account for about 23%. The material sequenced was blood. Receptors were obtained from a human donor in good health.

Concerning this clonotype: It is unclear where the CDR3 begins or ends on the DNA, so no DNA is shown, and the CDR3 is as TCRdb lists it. This chain's CDR3 is CATSRDYPWGDGTF. The chain carries TRBV15 and TRBJ1-2. The CDR3 has 14 amino acids, counting both end residues. The germline gives CDR1 LNHNV, CDR2 YYDKDF (reference sequence).

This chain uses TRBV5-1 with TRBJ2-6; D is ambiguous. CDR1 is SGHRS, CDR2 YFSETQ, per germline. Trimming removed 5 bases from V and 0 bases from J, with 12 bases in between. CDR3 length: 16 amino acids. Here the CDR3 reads CASRSAEHSGANVLTF. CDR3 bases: TGCGCCAGCAGGTCCGCGGAACACTCTGGGGCCAACGTCCTGACTTTC.

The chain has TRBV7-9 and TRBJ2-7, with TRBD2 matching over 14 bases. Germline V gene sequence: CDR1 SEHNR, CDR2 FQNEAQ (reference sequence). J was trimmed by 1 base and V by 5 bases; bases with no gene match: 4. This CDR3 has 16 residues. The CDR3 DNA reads TGTGCCAGCAGCGGGACTAGCGGGGGCCGATCCTACGAGCAGTACTTC. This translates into CASSGTSGGRSYEQYF.

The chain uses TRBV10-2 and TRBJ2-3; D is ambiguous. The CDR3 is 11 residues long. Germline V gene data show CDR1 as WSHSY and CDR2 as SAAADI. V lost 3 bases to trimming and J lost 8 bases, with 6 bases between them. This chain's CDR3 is CASSDMGTQYF. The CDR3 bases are TGCGCCAGCAGTGATATGGGTACGCAGTATTTT.

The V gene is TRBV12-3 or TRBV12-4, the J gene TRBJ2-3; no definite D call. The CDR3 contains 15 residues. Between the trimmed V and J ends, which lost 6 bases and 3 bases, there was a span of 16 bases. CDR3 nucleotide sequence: TGTGCCAGCAGCCCGGCGGAGATGAGGACAGATACGCAGTATTTT. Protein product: CASSPAEMRTDTQYF.

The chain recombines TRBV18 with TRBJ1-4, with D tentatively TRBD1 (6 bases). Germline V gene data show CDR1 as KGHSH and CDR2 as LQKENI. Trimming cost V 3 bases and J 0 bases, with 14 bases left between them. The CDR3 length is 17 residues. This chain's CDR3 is CASSPRTVLATNEKLFF. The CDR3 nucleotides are TGTGCCAGCTCACCTAGGACAGTCCTTGCAACTAATGAAAAACTGTTTTTT.

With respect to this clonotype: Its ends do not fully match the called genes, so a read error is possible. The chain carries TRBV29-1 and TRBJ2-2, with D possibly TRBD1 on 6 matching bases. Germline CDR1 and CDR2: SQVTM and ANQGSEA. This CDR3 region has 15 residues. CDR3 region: CSVESGLAGVGERFF. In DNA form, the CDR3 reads TGCAGCGTTGAATCGGGCTTGGCAGGGGTCGGGGAGCGGTTTTTT.

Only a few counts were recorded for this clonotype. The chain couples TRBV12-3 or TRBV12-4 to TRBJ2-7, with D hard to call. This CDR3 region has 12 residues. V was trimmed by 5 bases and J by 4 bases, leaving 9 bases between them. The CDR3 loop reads CASSAVSYEQYF. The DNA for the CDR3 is TGTGCCAGCAGTGCAGTTAGTTACGAGCAGTACTTC.

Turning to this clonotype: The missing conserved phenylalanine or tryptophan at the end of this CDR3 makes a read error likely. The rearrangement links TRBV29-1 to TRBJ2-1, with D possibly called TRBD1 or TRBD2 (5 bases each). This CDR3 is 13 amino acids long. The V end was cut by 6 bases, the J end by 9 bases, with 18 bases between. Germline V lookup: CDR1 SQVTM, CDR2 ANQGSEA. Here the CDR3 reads CSVAAVLRGEQFV. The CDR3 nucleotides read TGCAGCGTCGCTGCCGTTCTGAGGGGTGAGCAGTTCGTC.

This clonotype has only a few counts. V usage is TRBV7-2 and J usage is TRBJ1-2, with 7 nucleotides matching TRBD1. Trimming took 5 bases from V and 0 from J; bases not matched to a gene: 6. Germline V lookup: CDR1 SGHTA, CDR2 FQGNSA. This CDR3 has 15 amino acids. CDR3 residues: CASSRDRPANYGYTF. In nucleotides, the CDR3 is TGTGCCAGCAGCCGGGACAGACCAGCTAACTATGGCTACACCTTC.

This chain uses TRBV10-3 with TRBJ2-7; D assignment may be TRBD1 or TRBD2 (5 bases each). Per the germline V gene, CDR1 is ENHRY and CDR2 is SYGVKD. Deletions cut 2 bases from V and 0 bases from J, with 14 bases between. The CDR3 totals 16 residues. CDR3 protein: CAISEGTSFSSYEQYF. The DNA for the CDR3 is TGTGCCATCAGTGAGGGGACGTCGTTTAGCTCCTACGAGCAGTACTTC.

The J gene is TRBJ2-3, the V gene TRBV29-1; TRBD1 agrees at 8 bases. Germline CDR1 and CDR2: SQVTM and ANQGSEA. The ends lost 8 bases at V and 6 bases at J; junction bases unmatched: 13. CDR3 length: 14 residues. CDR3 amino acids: CSMPTGGFDDTQYF. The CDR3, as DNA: TGCAGCATGCCAACAGGGGGGTTCGACGATACGCAGTATTTT.

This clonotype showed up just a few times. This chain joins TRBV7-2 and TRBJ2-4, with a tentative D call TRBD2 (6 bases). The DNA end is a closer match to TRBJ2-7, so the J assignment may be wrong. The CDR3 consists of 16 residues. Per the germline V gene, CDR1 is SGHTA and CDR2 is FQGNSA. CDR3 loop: CASSPSEGLGGYEQYF. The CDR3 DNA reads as TGTGCCAGCAGCCCCTCTGAGGGGCTCGGGGGTTACGAGCAGTACTTC.

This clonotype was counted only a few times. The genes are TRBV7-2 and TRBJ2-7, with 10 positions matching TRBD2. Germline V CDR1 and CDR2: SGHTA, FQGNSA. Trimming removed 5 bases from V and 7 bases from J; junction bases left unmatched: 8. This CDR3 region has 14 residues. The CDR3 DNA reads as TGTGCCAGCAGCCACAGCGGGGGGGCTAGGGAGCAGTACTTC. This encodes CASSHSGGAREQYF.

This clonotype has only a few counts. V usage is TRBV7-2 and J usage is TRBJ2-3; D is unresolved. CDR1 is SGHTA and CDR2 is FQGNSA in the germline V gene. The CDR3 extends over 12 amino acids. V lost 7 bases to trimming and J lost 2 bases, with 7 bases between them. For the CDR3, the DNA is TGTGCCAGCAACCCACACACAGATACGCAGTATTTT. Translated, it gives CASNPHTDTQYF.

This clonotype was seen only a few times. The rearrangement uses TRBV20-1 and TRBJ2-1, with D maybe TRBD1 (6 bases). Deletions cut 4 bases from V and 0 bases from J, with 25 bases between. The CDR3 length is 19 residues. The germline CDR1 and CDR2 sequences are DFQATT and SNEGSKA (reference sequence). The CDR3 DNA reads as TGCAGTGCTATACGGGTGGCAGGGGTCTTGGCGAGCTCCTACAATGAGCAGTTCTTC. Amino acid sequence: CSAIRVAGVLASSYNEQFF.

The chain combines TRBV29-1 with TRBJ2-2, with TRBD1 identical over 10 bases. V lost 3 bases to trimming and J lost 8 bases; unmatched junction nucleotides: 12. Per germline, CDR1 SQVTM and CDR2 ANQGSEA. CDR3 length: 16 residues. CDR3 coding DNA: TGCAGCGTTGAGGAGGGTGGACAGGGGGTCCGTGGGGAGCTGTTTTTT. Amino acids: CSVEEGGQGVRGELFF.

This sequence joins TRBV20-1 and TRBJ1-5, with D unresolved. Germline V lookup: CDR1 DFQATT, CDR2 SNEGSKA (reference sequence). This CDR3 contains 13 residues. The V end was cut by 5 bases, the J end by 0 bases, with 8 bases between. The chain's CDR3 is CSAYEHSNQPQHF. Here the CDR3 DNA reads TGCAGTGCTTACGAACATAGCAATCAGCCCCAGCATTTT.

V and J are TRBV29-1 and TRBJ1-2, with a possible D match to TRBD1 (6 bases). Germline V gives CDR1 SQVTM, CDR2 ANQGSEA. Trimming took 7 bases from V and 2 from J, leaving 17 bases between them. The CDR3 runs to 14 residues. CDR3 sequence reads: CSAYGTPGNYGYTF. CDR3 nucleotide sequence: TGCAGCGCCTACGGGACACCTGGGAACTATGGCTACACCTTC.

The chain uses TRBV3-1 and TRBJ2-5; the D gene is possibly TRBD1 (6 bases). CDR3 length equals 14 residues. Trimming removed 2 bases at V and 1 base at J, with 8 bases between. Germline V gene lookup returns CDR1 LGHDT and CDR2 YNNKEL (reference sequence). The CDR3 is CASSQQGFQETQYF. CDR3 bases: TGTGCCAGCAGCCAACAGGGGTTCCAAGAGACCCAGTACTTC.

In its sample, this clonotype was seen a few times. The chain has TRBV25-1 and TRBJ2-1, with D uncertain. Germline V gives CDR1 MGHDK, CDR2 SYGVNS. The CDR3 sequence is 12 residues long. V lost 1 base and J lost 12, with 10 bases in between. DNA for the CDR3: TGTGCCAGCAGTGAATTGGGGTACGGGCAGTTCTTC. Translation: CASSELGYGQFF.

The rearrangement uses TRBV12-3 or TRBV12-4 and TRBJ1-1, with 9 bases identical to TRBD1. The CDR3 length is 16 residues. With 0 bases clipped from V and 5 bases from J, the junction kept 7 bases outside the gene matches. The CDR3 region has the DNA TGTGCCAGCAGTTTAGCGGGTTTGGGGACAGGGACTGAAGCTTTCTTT. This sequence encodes CASSLAGLGTGTEAFF.

CDR3 region: CASSQFSDTGELFF. The CDR3 nucleotides read TGTGCCAGCAGCCAATTTTCAGACACCGGGGAGCTGTTTTTT. The chain recombines TRBV3-1 with TRBJ2-2, with D hard to call. Per the germline V gene, CDR1 is LGHDT and CDR2 is YNNKEL (reference sequence). V was cut by 2 bases and J by 3 bases, with 7 bases left in between. The CDR3 has 14 amino acids.

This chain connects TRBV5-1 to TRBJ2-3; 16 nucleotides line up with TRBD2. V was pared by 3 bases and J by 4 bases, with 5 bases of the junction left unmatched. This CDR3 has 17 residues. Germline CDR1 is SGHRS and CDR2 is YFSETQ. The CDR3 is CASSWGLAGGHPDTQYF. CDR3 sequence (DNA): TGCGCCAGCAGCTGGGGACTAGCGGGGGGGCATCCAGATACGCAGTATTTT.

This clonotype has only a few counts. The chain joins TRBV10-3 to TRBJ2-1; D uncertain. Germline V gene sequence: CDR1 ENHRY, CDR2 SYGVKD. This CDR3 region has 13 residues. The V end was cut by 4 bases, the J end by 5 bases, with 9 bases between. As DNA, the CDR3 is TGTGCCATCAGTGGGCAGACAAACAATGAGCAGTTCTTC. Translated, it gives CAISGQTNNEQFF.

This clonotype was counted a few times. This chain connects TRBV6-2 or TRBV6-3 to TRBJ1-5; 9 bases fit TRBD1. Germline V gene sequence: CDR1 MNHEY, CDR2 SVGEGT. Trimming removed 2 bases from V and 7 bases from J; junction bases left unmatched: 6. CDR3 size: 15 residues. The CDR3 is CASSYATGGGQPQHF. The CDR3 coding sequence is TGTGCCAGCAGTTACGCCACAGGGGGCGGGCAGCCCCAGCATTTT.